One sample yielded the 2 T cell receptor beta chains listed below, sequenced in a study of early T cells in non-severe SARS-CoV-2 infection. MiXCR, run by TCRdb on the 5' RACE reads, gives a single entry per CDR3 protein. The profile covers around 25,000 distinct CDR3 sequences, with around 5.8% appearing a single time and about 2.6% taken by the ten largest. Sequenced material: whole blood. These receptors all come from an adult who was a healthcare worker with PCR-confirmed SARS-CoV-2 infection or an uninfected control (not recorded which).

This clonotype occurred a few times. V is TRBV5-1 and J is TRBJ2-2; 8 nucleotides agree with TRBD1. This CDR3 is built from 17 residues. CDR1 and CDR2 from the germline V gene are SGHRS and YFSETQ. V shed 4 bases and J 4 bases; nucleotides not matched to a gene: 12. Here the CDR3 DNA reads TGCGCCAGCAGCCCGACTCCAAGACAGGGGAGCACCGGGGAGCTGTTTTTT. Translated, it gives CASSPTPRQGSTGELFF. The variable domain in full, completed from reference TRBV5-1 and TRBJ2-2, reads KAGVTQTPRYLIKTRGQQVTLSCSPISGHRSVSWYQQTPGQGLQFLFEYFSETQRNKGNFPGRFSGRQFSNSRSEMNVSTLELGDSALYLCASSPTPRQGSTGELFFGEGSRLTVL.

By proportion, this clonotype is medium-sized. The chain couples TRBV5-6 to TRBJ1-6, with D unclear. V lost 2 bases and J 1 base, leaving 7 bases between the germline ends. The CDR3 is 15 residues long. Germline-derived CDR1 and CDR2 are SGHDT and YYEEEE. The CDR3 DNA follows: TGTGCCAGCAGCTTAAGCGGGTCCTATAATTCACCCCTCCACTTT. It translates to CASSLSGSYNSPLHF.